These 27 T cell receptor beta chains were sequenced from one sample in a study of spatial heterogeneity in lung cancer. Time point here: sample taken at primary tumor resection. Extraction of whole RNA from tumor, nontumor lung or frozen PBMC preceded unsorted sequencing. TCRdb fed the 5' RACE reads into MiXCR, producing one record per CDR3 protein. The profile shows 12,000 or so distinct CDR3 sequences, about 6% of them singletons. Sample: normal lung tissue next to the tumor, taken at surgery. The receptors originated from a male donor with early-stage non-small cell lung cancer.

This clonotype was seen a handful of times. This beta chain slipped into a library made for alpha chains as a stray read, so its size is not meaningful. This sequence joins TRBV7-8 and TRBJ1-2, with D maybe TRBD1 (5 bases). V was shortened by 7 bases and J by 3 bases, with 15 bases between the two germline ends. This CDR3 has 14 residues. CDR1 is SGHVS and CDR2 is FQNEAQ in the germline V gene. CDR3 sequence: CASTTSGRDYGYTF. The CDR3 nucleotides are TGTGCCAGCACCACCTCCGGCAGGGACTATGGCTACACCTTC. The full variable domain, completed using reference TRBV7-8 and TRBJ1-2, is GAGVSQSPRYKVAKRGQDVALRCDPISGHVSLFWYQQALGQGPEFLTYFQNEAQLDKSGLPSDRFFAERPEGSVSTLKIQRTQQEDSAVYLCASTTSGRDYGYTFGSGTRLTVV.

There are a few counts of this clonotype. The library was prepared for alpha chains; this beta chain is a stray read, so its frequency means little. This rearrangement joins TRBV7-2 to TRBJ2-3; D perhaps matches TRBD1 (6 bases). The CDR3 has 14 residues. The V end was cut by 6 bases, the J end by 1 base, with 11 bases between. CDR1 is SGHTA, CDR2 FQGNSA, per germline. DNA for the CDR3: TGTGCCAGCAGGCCTACAGGGCGCACAGATACGCAGTATTTT. This encodes CASRPTGRTDTQYF.

On this clonotype: The size of this beta chain means little, since it is a stray read in a library made for alpha chains. This chain links TRBV7-9 with TRBJ1-1; D ambiguous. V was clipped by 3 bases and J by 0 bases, with 5 bases between them. Germline lookup yields CDR1 SEHNR and CDR2 FQNEAQ (reference sequence). CDR3 size: 13 residues. The CDR3 DNA reads as TGTGCCAGCAGCTTGACGGTGAACACTGAAGCTTTCTTT. This gives the protein CASSLTVNTEAFF.

Regarding this clonotype: This beta chain is a stray sequence in a library constructed for alpha chains; its clone size is not meaningful. CDR3 in amino acids: CASRERPGTDTQYF. The CDR3, as DNA: TGTGCCAGCAGGGAGCGCCCAGGCACAGATACGCAGTATTTT. V usage is TRBV27 and J usage is TRBJ2-3; D is unclear. The CDR3 sequence is 14 residues long. V was cut by 6 bases and J by 1 base, with 11 bases left in between. Germline V lookup: CDR1 MNHEY, CDR2 SMNVEV (reference sequence).

Worth noting for this clonotype: Within a library made for alpha chains, this beta chain is off target, and its count is uninformative. The rearrangement joins TRBV6-5 to TRBJ2-2, with unresolved D. CDR1 MNHEY and CDR2 SVGAGI come from the germline V gene. V lost 0 bases and J 1 base, leaving 3 bases between the germline ends. The CDR3 sequence is 14 residues long. CDR3 nucleotides: TGTGCCAGCAGTTACTCCGAGAACACCGGGGAGCTGTTTTTT. Its protein product is CASSYSENTGELFF.

The table lists this clonotype with many counts. With the library built for alpha chains, this beta chain is off target and its frequency is not meaningful. This sequence joins TRBV5-1 and TRBJ2-7, with no clear D. This CDR3 has 13 amino acids. The V gene lost 3 bases and the J gene lost 6 bases, with 13 bases spanning the gap. Germline CDR1 and CDR2: SGHRS and YFSETQ. CDR3 loop: CASSYSSLGEQYF. Written as DNA, the CDR3 is TGCGCCAGCAGCTACAGTTCCCTGGGCGAGCAGTACTTC.

This clonotype was recorded many times. A library prepared for alpha chains yielded this beta chain as an off-target read; its size is of little meaning. The V gene is TRBV4-2, the J gene TRBJ1-1, with D possibly TRBD1 on 6 matching bases. The CDR3 is 17 residues long. Trimming cost V 3 bases and J 1 base, with 18 bases left between them. CDR1 and CDR2 (germline): LGHNA, YNFKEQ. CDR3 sequence (DNA): TGTGCCAGCAGCCAGCCGCCTCCGGGACAAGCGAACACTGAAGCTTTCTTT. It codes for CASSQPPPGQANTEAFF.

This clonotype was seen many times. Because this beta chain is a stray read in a library intended to capture alpha chains, its abundance should not be given much weight. The chain couples TRBV4-1 to TRBJ1-4, with 9 bases identical to TRBD1. This CDR3 has 15 residues. Germline trimming cut 4 bases from V and 7 bases from J; bases unmatched to any gene: 7. Germline CDR1 is MGHRA and CDR2 is YSYEKL. The DNA for the CDR3 is TGCGCCAGCAGCCGTCCGGGACAGGGCGGTGAAAAACTGTTTTTT. Amino acids: CASSRPGQGGEKLFF.

In this sample, this clonotype turned up a few times. The library was built for alpha chains, so this beta chain is an off-target read and its size means little. V is TRBV2 and J is TRBJ2-6; D not certain. Trimming removed 7 bases from V and 0 bases from J, with 13 bases in between. The V gene's germline CDR1 is SNHLY and CDR2 FYNNEI. This CDR3 spans 16 amino acids. The CDR3 here is CASTLNRASGANVLTF. The CDR3 region has the DNA TGTGCCAGCACTCTAAACCGGGCCTCTGGGGCCAACGTCCTGACTTTC.

This clonotype was seen more than once but under ten times. A library made for alpha chains picked up this beta chain off target, so its size means little. The gene calls are TRBV3-1 and TRBJ2-7; D assignment may be TRBD1 or TRBD2 (5 bases each). Per the germline V gene, CDR1 is LGHDT and CDR2 is YNNKEL (reference sequence). The CDR3 runs to 13 residues. The germline V and J ends were trimmed by 0 bases and 6 bases, with 9 bases remaining between them. The CDR3 region is CASSQDPGREQYF. In DNA form, the CDR3 reads TGTGCCAGCAGCCAAGATCCGGGGCGCGAGCAGTACTTC.

This clonotype has ten or more counts. This beta chain is off target for a library built for alpha chains, so its abundance means little. The CDR3 here is CASTRDTQPAGYTF. The CDR3 DNA follows: TGTGCCAGCACCCGGGACACCCAACCGGCAGGCTACACCTTC. This chain links TRBV6-1 with TRBJ1-2, with D perhaps TRBD1 (6 bases). The germline V gene encodes CDR1 MNHNS and CDR2 SASEGT. The CDR3 extends over 14 amino acids. The V gene lost 7 bases and the J gene lost 8 bases, with 20 bases spanning the gap.

On this clonotype itself: This beta chain appears as a stray read in a library generated for alpha chains; its size is not informative. The chain has TRBV10-3 and TRBJ2-3; D is ambiguous. The germline V gene encodes CDR1 ENHRY and CDR2 SYGVKD. Trimming took off 2 bases at V and 0 bases at J, with 9 bases between the two ends. The CDR3 runs to 15 residues. The CDR3 DNA is TGTGCCATCAGTGAGGGTCAGCCTAGCACAGATACGCAGTATTTT. Amino acids: CAISEGQPSTDTQYF.

At least ten counts were recorded for this clonotype. This beta chain was picked up by a library intended for alpha chains and is off target, so its count carries little meaning. The CDR3 region has the DNA TGTGCCAGCAGTAGAGAGGCCCTGACCAACACTGAAGCTTTCTTT. It specifies CASSREALTNTEAFF. V gene TRBV27 combines with J gene TRBJ1-1; no clear D. This CDR3 comprises 15 residues. Trimming stripped 5 bases from V and 2 bases from J, with 15 bases between. Germline V gene lookup returns CDR1 MNHEY and CDR2 SMNVEV (reference sequence).

This clonotype ranks as medium-sized. This beta chain turned up in a library designed for alpha chains; as an off-target read, its abundance says little. The chain uses TRBV18 and TRBJ1-5; TRBD1 might be the D (5 bases). Deletions cut 6 bases from V and 5 bases from J, with 17 bases between. Germline assignment: CDR1 KGHSH and CDR2 LQKENI. The CDR3 spans 15 residues. CDR3 in amino acids: CASSPGGAVDQPQHF. The CDR3 DNA reads as TGTGCCAGCTCCCCTGGCGGGGCAGTCGATCAGCCCCAGCATTTT.

A remark on this clonotype: The library was prepared for alpha chains; this beta chain is a stray read, so its frequency means little. This sequence joins TRBV2 and TRBJ1-5, with TRBD1 as a possible D gene (5 bases). Trimming left V 6 bases short and J 4 bases short, with 10 bases between. Germline loops: CDR1 SNHLY, CDR2 FYNNEI. The CDR3 length is 13 residues. The CDR3 DNA sequence: TGTGCCAGCAGCGTACAGGATAATCAGCCCCAGCATTTT. This codes for CASSVQDNQPQHF.

In its sample, this clonotype was seen many times. Found in a library prepared for alpha chains, this beta chain is an off-target read, and its abundance has little meaning. This rearrangement joins TRBV6-7 to TRBJ2-1, with 8 nucleotides matching TRBD1. TRBV6-7 is annotated as an ORF whose role is uncertain. The length of the CDR3 is 14 residues. V gave up 4 bases and J gave up 15 bases; unmatched junction bases: 14. This CDR3 reads CASSSGTGRLRVFF. The DNA for the CDR3 is TGTGCCAGCAGTTCCGGGACAGGACGTTTACGTGTGTTCTTC.

This clonotype was counted many times. This beta chain came through as a stray read in a library set up for alpha chains, and its size says little. The chain uses TRBV30 and TRBJ2-3; no reliable D call. With 0 bases removed from V and 4 bases from J, the gap between germline ends came to 8 bases. The CDR3 contains 13 residues. Germline V lookup: CDR1 GTSNPN, CDR2 SVGIG (reference sequence). CDR3 nucleotide sequence: TGTGCCTGGAGTGTACCCGGATCAGATACGCAGTATTTT. Amino acid sequence: CAWSVPGSDTQYF.

In the case of this clonotype: Because this beta chain is a stray read in a library intended to capture alpha chains, its abundance should not be given much weight. J is TRBJ2-1 and V is TRBV29-1; 11 nucleotides align to TRBD1. Germline V CDR1 and CDR2: SQVTM, ANQGSEA. The CDR3 contains 16 residues. V was pared by 3 bases and J by 6 bases, with 10 bases of the junction left unmatched. CDR3 DNA: TGCAGCGTTGAGGGACCCGGGACAGGGGGTGGCAATGAGCAGTTCTTC. Its translation: CSVEGPGTGGGNEQFF.

This clonotype was observed at least ten times. The size of this beta chain means little, since it is a stray read in a library made for alpha chains. The chain has TRBV3-1 and TRBJ1-5; the match to TRBD1 covers 9 bases. From germline, CDR1 is LGHDT and CDR2 YNNKEL (reference sequence). The CDR3 length is 18 residues. V trimming: 4 bases; J trimming: 0 bases; junction bases outside the gene matches: 10. The CDR3 region has the DNA TGTGCCAGCAGCCCCGGGACAGGGCCCTCGGGTAGCAATCAGCCCCAGCATTTT. Its translation is CASSPGTGPSGSNQPQHF.

This clonotype has just a few counts. This beta chain lies outside the target of a library built for alpha chains; its clone size means little. The chain uses TRBV28 and TRBJ1-2; 7 bases line up with TRBD1. The CDR3 runs 13 residues. The J segment lost 4 bases and the V segment lost 4 bases, leaving 3 bases of the junction unmatched. CDR1 is MDHEN and CDR2 is SYDVKM in the germline V gene. CDR3: CASSSGQLYGYTF. The CDR3 DNA is TGTGCCAGCAGTTCGGGACAGCTCTATGGCTACACCTTC.

Regarding this clonotype: Found in a library prepared for alpha chains, this beta chain is an off-target read, and its abundance has little meaning. The gene calls are TRBV19 and TRBJ2-7; 9 positions match TRBD2. From germline, CDR1 is LNHDA and CDR2 SQIVND (reference sequence). CDR3 length equals 17 residues. J gave up 0 bases and V 4 bases, and 10 bases lay outside the gene matches. CDR3 bases: TGTGCCAGTAGTAAGGGGCTAGCGGGACCCCTCTCCTACGAGCAGTACTTC. Translated: CASSKGLAGPLSYEQYF.

Judged by abundance, this clonotype is large. This beta chain appears as a stray read in a library generated for alpha chains; its size is not informative. The chain uses TRBV6-2 or TRBV6-3 and TRBJ1-5; D remains unclear. The germline V gene has CDR1 MNHEY and CDR2 SVGEGT. The CDR3 runs 13 residues. V lost 7 bases to trimming and J lost 2 bases, with 9 bases between them. The DNA of the CDR3 is TGTGCCAGCAACGTCGAAGGCAATCAGCCCCAGCATTTT. Protein product: CASNVEGNQPQHF.

This clonotype was recorded many times. This beta chain came through as a stray read in a library set up for alpha chains, and its size says little. The chain recombines TRBV20-1 with TRBJ2-3; D possibly corresponds to TRBD1 (5 bases). The CDR3 is made up of 12 amino acids. CDR1 DFQATT and CDR2 SNEGSKA come from the germline V gene (reference sequence). V dropped 3 bases and J dropped 3 bases, with 7 bases sitting between them. The CDR3, as DNA: TGCAGTGCTAGGGGGCTTACAGATACGCAGTATTTT. It encodes CSARGLTDTQYF.

This clonotype was seen many times. This beta chain is a stray sequence in a library constructed for alpha chains; its clone size is not meaningful. V is TRBV27 and J is TRBJ2-7, with 10 nucleotides matching TRBD1. V lost 7 bases and J lost 1; bases outside the gene matches: 7. Looked up from germline, CDR1 is MNHEY and CDR2 is SMNVEV (reference sequence). The CDR3 length is 15 residues. CDR3 in DNA: TGTGCCAGCAAAAGACAGGGGGCGGGTTCCTACGAGCAGTACTTC. Translating it yields CASKRQGAGSYEQYF.

Many counts were recorded for this clonotype. This beta chain appears as a stray read in a library generated for alpha chains; its size is not informative. The CDR3 is CASSVPFGTLNTEAFF. CDR3 nucleotide sequence: TGTGCCAGCAGCGTACCCTTTGGGACACTGAACACTGAAGCTTTCTTT. The chain recombines TRBV9 with TRBJ1-1; weak D call: TRBD1 (6 bases). The CDR3 is 16 amino acids. The V gene lost 1 base and the J gene lost 0 bases, with 13 bases spanning the gap. Germline values: CDR1 SGDLS, CDR2 YYNGEE.

By sample fraction, this clonotype is medium-sized. This beta chain slipped into a library made for alpha chains as a stray read, so its size is not meaningful. The chain joins TRBV10-3 to TRBJ2-7; 7 bases line up with TRBD2. The V segment lost 7 bases and the J segment 4 bases; nucleotides outside the gene matches: 13. CDR1 is ENHRY, CDR2 SYGVKD, per germline. The CDR3 runs 15 residues. CDR3 in DNA: TGTGCCATCACGGAGCGGGGCCACGGCCTTTACGAGCAGTACTTC. Translated: CAITERGHGLYEQYF.

As for this clonotype: Being off target in a library aimed at alpha chains, this beta chain has a size of little meaning. The V gene is TRBV11-3, the J gene TRBJ2-6; no clear D. The CDR3 is made up of 14 amino acids. The V end was cut by 5 bases, the J end by 1 base, with 6 bases between. Germline V gene data show CDR1 as SGHNT and CDR2 as YENEEA. As DNA, the CDR3 is TGTGCCAGCAGCGTTTGGTCTGGGGCCAACGTCCTGACTTTC. Encoded protein: CASSVWSGANVLTF.